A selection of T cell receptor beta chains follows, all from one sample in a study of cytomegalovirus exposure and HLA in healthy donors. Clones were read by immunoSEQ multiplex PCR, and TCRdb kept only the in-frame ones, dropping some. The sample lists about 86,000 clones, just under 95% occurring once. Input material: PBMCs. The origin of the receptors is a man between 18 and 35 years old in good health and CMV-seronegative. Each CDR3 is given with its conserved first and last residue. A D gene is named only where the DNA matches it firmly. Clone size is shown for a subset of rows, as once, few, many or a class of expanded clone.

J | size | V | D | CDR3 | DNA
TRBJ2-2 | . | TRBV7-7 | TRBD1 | CASSLDRAGELFF | TGTGCTAGCAGCTTAGACAGGGCCGGGGAGCTGTTTTTT
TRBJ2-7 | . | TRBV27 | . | CASSLNQGWEQYF | TGTGCCAGCAGTTTAAACCAGGGATGGGAGCAGTACTTC
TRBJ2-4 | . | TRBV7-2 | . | CASSYPGTKNIQYF | TGTGCCAGCAGCTACCCCGGGACCAAAAACATTCAGTACTTC
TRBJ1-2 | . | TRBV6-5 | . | CASTTGGGYTF | TGTGCCAGCACTACGGGGGGAGGCTACACCTTC
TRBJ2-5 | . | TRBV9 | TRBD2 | CASSALGGFGETQYF | TGTGCCAGCAGCGCCCTGGGGGGGTTCGGAGAGACCCAGTACTTC
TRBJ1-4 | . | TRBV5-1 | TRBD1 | CASSLGTGSRATNEKLFF | TGCGCCAGCAGCTTGGGGACAGGGAGCCGGGCAACTAATGAAAAACTGTTTTTT
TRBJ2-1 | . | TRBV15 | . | CATSRDEGGSEQFF | TGTGCCACCAGCAGAGATGAAGGTGGGAGTGAGCAGTTCTTC
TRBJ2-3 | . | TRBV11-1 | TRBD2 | CASSPGGLAGFSTDTQYF | TGTGCCAGCAGCCCAGGGGGGCTAGCGGGATTTAGCACAGATACGCAGTATTTT
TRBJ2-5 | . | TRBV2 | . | CASSAERTRGETQYF | TGTGCCAGCAGTGCAGAAAGGACTAGGGGGGAGACCCAGTACTTC
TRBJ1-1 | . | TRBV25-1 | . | CASSDGGWGMNTEAFF | TGTGCCAGCAGTGATGGCGGTTGGGGCATGAACACTGAAGCTTTCTTT
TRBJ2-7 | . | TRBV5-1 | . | CASSLGGHEQYF | TGCGCCAGCAGCTTGGGCGGCCACGAGCAGTACTTC
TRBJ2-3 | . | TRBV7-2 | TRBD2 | CASSWWLGGRGTDTQYF | TGTGCCAGCAGCTGGTGGTTGGGAGGGAGGGGCACAGATACGCAGTATTTT
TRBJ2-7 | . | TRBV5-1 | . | CASSLGFGERRAQEQYF | TGCGCCAGCAGCTTGGGTTTTGGGGAGCGGAGGGCCCAGGAGCAGTACTTC
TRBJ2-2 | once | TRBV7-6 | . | CASRYSGAGELFF | TGTGCCAGCAGGTACTCAGGTGCCGGGGAGCTGTTTTTT
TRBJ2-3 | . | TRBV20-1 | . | CSAPGDDTQYF | TGCAGTGCCCCCGGTGATGATACGCAGTATTTT
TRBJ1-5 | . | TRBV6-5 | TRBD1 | CASSYAHGTGPLHF | TGTGCCAGCAGTTACGCTCACGGGACAGGGCCTTTGCATTTT
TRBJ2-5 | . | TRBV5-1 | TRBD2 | CASSLSSGGGETQYF | TGCGCCAGCAGCTTGTCTAGCGGGGGTGGAGAGACCCAGTACTTC
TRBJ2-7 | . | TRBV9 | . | CASSVGSERGYEQYF | TGTGCCAGCAGCGTAGGGTCGGAAAGGGGTTACGAGCAGTACTTC
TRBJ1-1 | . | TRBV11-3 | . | CASSPRRGNTEAFF | TGTGCCAGCAGCCCTAGGAGGGGGAACACTGAAGCTTTCTTT
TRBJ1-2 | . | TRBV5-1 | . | CASSEQQGRYGYTF | TGCGCCAGCAGCGAACAACAGGGAAGGTATGGCTACACCTTC
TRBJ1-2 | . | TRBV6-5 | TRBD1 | CASSLDRAYGYTF | TGTGCCAGCAGTCTGGACAGGGCTTATGGCTACACCTTC
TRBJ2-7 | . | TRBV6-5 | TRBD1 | CASSRDRGYEQYF | TGTGCCAGCAGCAGGGACAGGGGGTACGAGCAGTACTTC
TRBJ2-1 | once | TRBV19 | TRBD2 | CATGERGLYNEQFF | TGTGCCACCGGAGAGCGGGGACTTTACAATGAGCAGTTCTTC
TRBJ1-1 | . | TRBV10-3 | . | CAISPGRGGAFF | TGTGCCATCAGCCCAGGGAGGGGAGGAGCTTTCTTT
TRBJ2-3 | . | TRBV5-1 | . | CASSLTLVTDTQYF | TGCGCCAGCAGCTTGACTTTAGTCACAGATACGCAGTATTTT
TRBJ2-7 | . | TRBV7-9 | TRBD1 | CASSSGQGASYEQYF | TGTGCCAGCAGCTCCGGACAGGGGGCATCCTACGAGCAGTACTTC
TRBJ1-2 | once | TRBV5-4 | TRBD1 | CASSLPGQVPRF | TGTGCCAGCAGCCTACCGGGACAGGTGCCACGCTTC
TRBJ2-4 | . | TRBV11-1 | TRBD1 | CASSLGGTGVTKNIQYF | TGTGCCAGCAGCTTAGGGGGGACAGGTGTTACCAAAAACATTCAGTACTTC
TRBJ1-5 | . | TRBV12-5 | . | CASAPTGQLNQPQHF | TGTGCTAGTGCCCCGACGGGACAACTCAATCAGCCCCAGCATTTT
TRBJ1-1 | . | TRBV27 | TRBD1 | CASSPRDRGIRTEAFF | TGTGCCAGCAGCCCCCGGGACAGGGGAATAAGAACTGAAGCTTTCTTT
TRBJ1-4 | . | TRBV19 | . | CASSSTPAGGGKLFF | TGTGCCAGTAGTAGTACCCCTGCAGGAGGCGGAAAACTGTTTTTT
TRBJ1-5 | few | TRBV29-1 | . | CSVLRGQPQHF | TGCAGCGTCCTCAGGGGCCAGCCCCAGCATTTT
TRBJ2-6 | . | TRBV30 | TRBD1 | CAWNPTFQGAFGGANVLTF | TGTGCCTGGAATCCCACTTTTCAGGGGGCCTTCGGTGGGGCCAACGTCCTGACTTTC
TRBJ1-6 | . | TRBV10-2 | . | CASSESYRAGSPLHF | TGCGCCAGCAGTGAGTCGTACAGGGCAGGTTCACCCCTCCACTTT
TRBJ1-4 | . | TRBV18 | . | CASSPLRTTNEKLFF | TGTGCCAGCTCACCGCTCAGGACAACTAATGAAAAACTGTTTTTT
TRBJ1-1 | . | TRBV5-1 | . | CASSSLKGRGAFF | TGCGCCAGCAGCTCCCTGAAGGGGCGGGGAGCTTTCTTT
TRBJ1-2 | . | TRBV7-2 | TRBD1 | CASSSAGGQGLVRGYTF | TGTGCCAGCAGCTCCGCGGGGGGACAGGGTTTAGTTAGAGGCTACACCTTC
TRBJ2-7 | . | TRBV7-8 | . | CASSYGRGGDGYEQYF | TGTGCCAGCAGCTACGGACGCGGAGGGGATGGGTACGAGCAGTACTTC
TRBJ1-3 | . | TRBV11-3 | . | CASSLRGNTIYF | TGTGCCAGCAGCTTGAGGGGGAACACCATATATTTT
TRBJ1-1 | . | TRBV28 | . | CASPAPGGMNTEAFF | TGTGCCAGCCCAGCCCCCGGGGGGATGAACACTGAAGCTTTCTTT
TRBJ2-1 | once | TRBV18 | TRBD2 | CASSPLPRTSSDEQFF | TGTGCCAGCTCACCACTCCCCCGGACTAGTAGCGATGAGCAGTTCTTC
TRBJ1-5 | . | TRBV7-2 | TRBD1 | CASSFADRGNQPQHF | TGTGCCAGCAGCTTCGCCGACAGGGGCAATCAGCCCCAGCATTTT